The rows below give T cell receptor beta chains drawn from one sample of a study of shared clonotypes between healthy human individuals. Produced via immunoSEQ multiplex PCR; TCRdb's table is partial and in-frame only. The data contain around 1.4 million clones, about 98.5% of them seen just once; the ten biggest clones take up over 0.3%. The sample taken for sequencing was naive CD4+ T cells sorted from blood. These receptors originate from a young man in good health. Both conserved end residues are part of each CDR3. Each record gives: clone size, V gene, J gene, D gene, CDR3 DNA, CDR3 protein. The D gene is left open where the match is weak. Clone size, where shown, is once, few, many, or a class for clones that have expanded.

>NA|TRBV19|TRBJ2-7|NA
TGTGCCAGCCCCCGGGACCGGGCTCAGACGCCGTCCTACGAGCAGTACTTC
CASPRDRAQTPSYEQYF
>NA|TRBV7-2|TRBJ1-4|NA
TGTGCCAGCAGCTTAGAAGGGACTAAAAATGAAAAACTGTTTTTT
CASSLEGTKNEKLFF
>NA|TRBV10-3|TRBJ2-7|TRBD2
TGTGCCTCACAACCCCTAGCGGCTGCGACCTACGAGCAGTACTTC
CASQPLAAATYEQYF
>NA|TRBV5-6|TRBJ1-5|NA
TGTGCCAGCAGCAGAGGACGGTTCAATCAGCCCCAGCATTTT
CASSRGRFNQPQHF
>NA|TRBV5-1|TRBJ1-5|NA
TGCGCCAGCAGCTTAGGACCTAATGATCAGCCCCAGCATTTT
CASSLGPNDQPQHF
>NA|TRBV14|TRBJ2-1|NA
TGTGCCAGCAGCCAAGTACGGAACAATGAGCAGTTCTTC
CASSQVRNNEQFF
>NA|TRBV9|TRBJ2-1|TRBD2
TGTGCCAGCAGCGTAGCGGGAGGGACTTACAATGAGCAGTTCTTC
CASSVAGGTYNEQFF
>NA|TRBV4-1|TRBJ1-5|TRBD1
TGCGCCAGCAGCCAAGATGGCGAGGACAGGGGGATCTATAGCAATCAGCCCCAGCATTTT
CASSQDGEDRGIYSNQPQHF
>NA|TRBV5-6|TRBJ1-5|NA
TGTGCCAGCAGCTTAGGACTTAGCAATCAGCCCCAGCATTTT
CASSLGLSNQPQHF
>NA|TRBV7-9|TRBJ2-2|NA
TGTGCCAGCAGCCCACCGGCGGGAACGAACACCGGGGAGCTGTTTTTT
CASSPPAGTNTGELFF
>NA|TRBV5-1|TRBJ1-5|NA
TGCGCCAGCAGCTTGGACGGGTCTCAGCCCCAGCATTTT
CASSLDGSQPQHF
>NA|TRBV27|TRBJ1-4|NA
TGTGCCAGCAGTACCAAACACCGGGACCCGCCTTACAAACTGTTTTTT
CASSTKHRDPPYKLFF
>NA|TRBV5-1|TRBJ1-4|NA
TGCGCCAGCAGCCCTGGGGGTCCTTCGGATGAAAAACTGTTTTTT
CASSPGGPSDEKLFF
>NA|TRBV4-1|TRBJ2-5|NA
TGCGCCAGCAGCCAAATCCAAAGGTTCGAAGAGACCCAGTACTTC
CASSQIQRFEETQYF
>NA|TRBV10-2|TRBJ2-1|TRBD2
TGCGCCAGCAGTGAGTCGGCTCGGGAAAAAATACTAGCGGGAGTATACAATGAGCAGTTCTTC
CASSESAREKILAGVYNEQFF
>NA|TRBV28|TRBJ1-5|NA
TGTGCCAGCAGTTTATTCGTTAATCAGCCCCAGCATTTT
CASSLFVNQPQHF
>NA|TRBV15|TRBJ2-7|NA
TGTGCCACCAGCTCGGGGCCCCTACGGGAGCAGTACTTC
CATSSGPLREQYF
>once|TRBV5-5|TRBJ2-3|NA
TGTGCCAGCAGCTTGGCCCCTTCGGGAACAACAGATACGCAGTATTTT
CASSLAPSGTTDTQYF
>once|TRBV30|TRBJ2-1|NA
TGTGCCTGGACTGGTTCATCAGTTCAGTTCTTC
CAWTGSSVQFF
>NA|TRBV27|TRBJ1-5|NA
TGTGCCAGCAGTTTGAATCAGCCCCAGCATTTT
CASSLNQPQHF
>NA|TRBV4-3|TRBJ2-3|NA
TGCGCCAGCAGCCAAGAGGCGGCGTACACAGATACGCAGTATTTT
CASSQEAAYTDTQYF
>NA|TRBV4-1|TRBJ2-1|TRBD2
TGCGCCAGCAGCCGACTAGCGGGAGACCGATACAATGAGCAGTTCTTC
CASSRLAGDRYNEQFF
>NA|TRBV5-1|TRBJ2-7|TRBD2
TGCGCCAGCAGCCCAAGCGGGGAGGGCTACGAGCAGTACTTC
CASSPSGEGYEQYF
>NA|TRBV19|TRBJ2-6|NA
TGTGCCAGTAGTACATCCCCGTTGGGCTCTGGGGCCAACGTCCTGACTTTC
CASSTSPLGSGANVLTF
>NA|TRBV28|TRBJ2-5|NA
TGTGCCAGCAGTTTAGGAGGGCCCCTCGAGACCCAGTACTTC
CASSLGGPLETQYF
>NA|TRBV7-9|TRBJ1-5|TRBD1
TGTGCCAGCAGCTTAGGGCGGGACAGGGCCGAAAATCAGCCCCAGCATTTT
CASSLGRDRAENQPQHF
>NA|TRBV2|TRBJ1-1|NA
TGTGCCAGCAAGGGAGGCACTGAAGCTTTCTTT
CASKGGTEAFF
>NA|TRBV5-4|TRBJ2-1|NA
TGTGCCAGCAGCGAGGGAAGCTCCTACAATGAGCAGTTCTTC
CASSEGSSYNEQFF
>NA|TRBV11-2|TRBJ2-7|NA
TGTGCCAGCAGCTTAAAGGCCCCTACCTACGAGCAGTACTTC
CASSLKAPTYEQYF
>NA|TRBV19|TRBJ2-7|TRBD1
TGTGCGACAACCCCTGGACAGGGGGTCAAGCAGTACTTC
CATTPGQGVKQYF
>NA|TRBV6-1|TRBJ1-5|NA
TGTGCCAGCAGTGAAGAGGGGACTAGGAATCAGCCCCAGCATTTT
CASSEEGTRNQPQHF
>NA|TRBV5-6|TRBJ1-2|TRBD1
TGTGCCAGCACCCCCCCCCAGGACAGGGCCTATGGCTACACCTTC
CASTPPQDRAYGYTF
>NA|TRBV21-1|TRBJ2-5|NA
TGTGCCAGCAGCAAAAGAGGACAGGGGAGGGCAGAGACCCAGTACTTC
CASSKRGQGRAETQYF
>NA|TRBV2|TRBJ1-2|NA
TGTGCCAGCAGTGACAGCTCTAACTATGGCTACACCTTC
CASSDSSNYGYTF
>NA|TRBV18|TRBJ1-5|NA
TGTGCCAGCTCACCACAGGGTCCTCGAAATCAGCCCCAGCATTTT
CASSPQGPRNQPQHF
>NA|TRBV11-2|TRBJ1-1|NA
TGTGCCAGCAGCCAACAGGGAACTGAAGCTTTCTTT
CASSQQGTEAFF
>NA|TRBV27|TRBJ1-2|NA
TGTGCCAGCAGTTTGGCGGGAGGGGCTAGTAGACGTGGCTACACCTTC
CASSLAGGASRRGYTF
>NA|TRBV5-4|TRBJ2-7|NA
TGTGCCAGCAGCTTGGAGGAGGGGACTTCCTACGAGCAGTACTTC
CASSLEEGTSYEQYF
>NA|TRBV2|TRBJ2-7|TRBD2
TGTGCCAGCAGTGAAGGTACTAGCGGGGAGCAGTACTTC
CASSEGTSGEQYF
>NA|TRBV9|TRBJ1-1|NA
TGTGCCAGCAGCGTCGGTGGGATGAACACTGAAGCTTTCTTT
CASSVGGMNTEAFF
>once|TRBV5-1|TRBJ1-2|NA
TGCGCCAGCAGCTTCACCGAAGGATTGCATGGCTACACCTTC
CASSFTEGLHGYTF
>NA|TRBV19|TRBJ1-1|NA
TGTGCCAGTAGTACCTGGGCTTGGGGGGTTGTAGACACTGAAGCTTTCTTT
CASSTWAWGVVDTEAFF
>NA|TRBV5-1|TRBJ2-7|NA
TGCGCCAGCAGCTTGGATTGGGGTGGATTCGAGCAGTACTTC
CASSLDWGGFEQYF
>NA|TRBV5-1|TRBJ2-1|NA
TGCGCCAGCCAGGGACCTCAGGGCTCCTACAATGAGCAGTTCTTC
CASQGPQGSYNEQFF
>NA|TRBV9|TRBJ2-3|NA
TGTGCCAGCAGCGTAACCCCAACTAACACAGATACGCAGTATTTT
CASSVTPTNTDTQYF
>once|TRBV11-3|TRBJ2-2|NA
TGTGCCAGCAGTCTAATGTCGACAAGGGGGAACACCGGGGAGCTGTTTTTT
CASSLMSTRGNTGELFF